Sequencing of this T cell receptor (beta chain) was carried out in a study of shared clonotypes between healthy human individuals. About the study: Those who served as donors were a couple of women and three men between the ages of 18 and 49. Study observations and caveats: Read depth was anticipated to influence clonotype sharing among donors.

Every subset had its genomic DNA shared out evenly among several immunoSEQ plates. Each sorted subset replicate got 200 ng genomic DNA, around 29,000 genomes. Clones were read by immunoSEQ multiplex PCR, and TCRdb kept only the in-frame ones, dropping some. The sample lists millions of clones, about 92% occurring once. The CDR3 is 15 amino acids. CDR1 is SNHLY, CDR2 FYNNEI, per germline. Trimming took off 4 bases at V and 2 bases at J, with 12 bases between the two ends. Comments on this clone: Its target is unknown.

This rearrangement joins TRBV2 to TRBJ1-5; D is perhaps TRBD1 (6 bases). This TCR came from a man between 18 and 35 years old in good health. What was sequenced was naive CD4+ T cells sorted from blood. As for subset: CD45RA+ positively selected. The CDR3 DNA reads TGTGCCAGCAGTGTACAGGGATTAGGCAATCAGCCCCAGCATTTT. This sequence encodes CASSVQGLGNQPQHF.